This T cell receptor beta chain was observed in a study of T cell responses to AZD1222 COVID-19 vaccine. The study, taken as a whole, reports: White British ancestry dominated among donors, who included more females, and clonal diversity was possibly underestimated.

Germline CDR1 MNHEY, CDR2 SVGAGI. The CDR3 sequence is 15 residues long. After removal of 6 bases from V and 8 bases from J, the junction contained 11 bases not matched to a gene. This clone appeared once. The antigen remains undetermined. TCRdb keeps only in-frame clones here, not all; method: immunoSEQ multiplex PCR. The sample carries fewer than 90,000 clones, about nine tenths recorded once. The specimen comprised peripheral blood, sampled on day 0 of AZD1222 vaccination. The rearrangement links TRBV6-5 to TRBJ2-1; 9 nucleotides line up with TRBD1. This TCR was recovered from an adult in good health. CDR3 in DNA: TGTGCCAGCAGCCTAGAACAGGGGGCGTTGGATGAGCAGTTCTTC. Protein: CASSLEQGALDEQFF.